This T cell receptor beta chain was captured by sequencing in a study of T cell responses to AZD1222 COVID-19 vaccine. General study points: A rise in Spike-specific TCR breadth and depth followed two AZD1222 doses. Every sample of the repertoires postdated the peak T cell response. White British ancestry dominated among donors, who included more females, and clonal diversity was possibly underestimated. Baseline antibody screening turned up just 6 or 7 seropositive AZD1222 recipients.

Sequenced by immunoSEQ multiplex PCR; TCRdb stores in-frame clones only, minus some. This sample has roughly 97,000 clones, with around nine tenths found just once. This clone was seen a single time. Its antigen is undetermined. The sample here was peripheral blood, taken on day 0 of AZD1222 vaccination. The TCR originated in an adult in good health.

CDR3 sequence (DNA): TGTGCCAGCAGGGAGACGACAGGCCGAGGATATGGCTACACCTTC. It codes for CASRETTGRGYGYTF. The chain recombines TRBV2 with TRBJ1-2; tentatively, D is TRBD1 (6 bases). CDR3 length: 15 amino acids. CDR1 is SNHLY, CDR2 FYNNEI, per germline. The V and J ends lost 6 bases and 5 bases respectively, with 19 bases between them.